These 20 T cell receptor beta chains were all obtained from the same sample, sequenced in a study of blood T cell repertoires in COVID-19. Data came from immunoSEQ multiplex PCR; TCRdb stores just in-frame clones and leaves some out. The table records 90,000 to 150,000 clones, roughly 79% of them present only once. The sequenced sample consisted of peripheral blood. These receptors came from a human donor in a cohort sampled during active COVID-19.

The rearrangement links TRBV18 to TRBJ1-1; D perhaps matches TRBD1 (5 bases). This CDR3 contains 15 residues. Per germline, CDR1 KGHSH and CDR2 LQKENI. Trimming removed 2 bases at V and 4 bases at J, with 14 bases between. CDR3 nucleotide sequence: TGTGCCAGCTCACCAGACAAGGGGTTCGGCACTGAAGCTTTCTTT. It yields the protein CASSPDKGFGTEAFF.

This clone was recorded only once. Sequence at one end of the junction differs from germline and may be a read error. This chain connects TRBV2 to TRBJ1-4, with D possibly matching TRBD1 (6 bases). The CDR3 is made up of 14 amino acids. Germline CDR1 is SNHLY and CDR2 is FYNNEI. The DNA of the CDR3 is TGTGCCAGCAGTAACCGGGAAGGGGGTGAAAATCTGTTTTTT. This encodes CASSNREGGENLFF. Supplemented by reference TRBV2 and TRBJ1-4, the full variable domain reads EPEVTQTPSHQVTQMGQEVILRCVPISNHLYFYWYRQILGQKVEFLVSFYNNEISEKSEIFDDQFSVERPDGSNFTLKIRSTKLEDSAMYFCASSNREGGENLFFGSGTQLSVL.

The chain couples TRBV4-1 to TRBJ2-4; 7 bases map to TRBD1. The CDR3 sequence is 19 residues long. Germline lookup yields CDR1 MGHRA and CDR2 YSYEKL. J was trimmed by 1 base and V by 0 bases; bases with no gene match: 12. The CDR3 here is CASSQDYQQGIGAKNIQYF. The DNA for the CDR3 is TGCGCCAGCAGCCAAGATTACCAACAGGGGATAGGGGCCAAAAACATTCAGTACTTC.

The chain uses TRBV19 and TRBJ1-5, with a possible D match to TRBD1 (6 bases). Germline-derived CDR1 and CDR2 are LNHDA and SQIVND (reference sequence). V lost 7 bases, J lost 4 bases, and 17 bases lay in between. There are 15 residues in the CDR3. This CDR3 is CASTDRDILNQPQHF. The CDR3 coding sequence is TGTGCCAGTACTGACCGGGACATACTTAATCAGCCCCAGCATTTT. Looking up the rest from reference TRBV19 and TRBJ1-5 gives the full variable domain: DGGITQSPKYLFRKEGQNVTLSCEQNLNHDAMYWYRQDPGQGLRLIYYSQIVNDFQKGDIAEGYSVSREKKESFPLTVTSAQKNPTAFYLCASTDRDILNQPQHFGDGTRLSIL.

The chain joins TRBV6-2 or TRBV6-3 to TRBJ1-1; D might be TRBD1 (5 bases). Germline CDR1 reads MNHEY; CDR2 reads SVGEGT. This CDR3 is built from 15 residues. Trimming removed 5 bases from V and 1 base from J, with 14 bases in between. CDR3 protein: CASSTQSGGNTEAFF. As DNA, the CDR3 is TGTGCCAGCAGTACCCAATCGGGGGGGAACACTGAAGCTTTCTTT.

The chain recombines TRBV6-2 or TRBV6-3 with TRBJ2-7; 8 bases are a match to TRBD1. The germline V gene has CDR1 MNHEY and CDR2 SVGEGT. The CDR3 runs 15 residues. Trimming removed 1 base from V and 0 bases from J; junction bases left unmatched: 2. The CDR3 DNA reads as TGTGCCAGCAGTTACTGGGACAGGAGCTCCTACGAGCAGTACTTC. Its translation is CASSYWDRSSYEQYF.

This chain joins TRBV28 and TRBJ2-1, with TRBD2 matching over 7 bases. Losses at the gene ends were 3 bases for V and 0 bases for J; bases not matched to a gene: 17. Germline lookup yields CDR1 MDHEN and CDR2 SYDVKM. The CDR3 sequence is 20 residues long. CDR3 nucleotides: TGTGCCAGCAGTTTCTGGTCCGGGGGAGGGGCCCTATACTCCTACAATGAGCAGTTCTTC. Translation: CASSFWSGGGALYSYNEQFF. Full variable domain (missing parts from reference TRBV28 and TRBJ2-1): DVKVTQSSRYLVKRTGEKVFLECVQDMDHENMFWYRQDPGLGLRLIYFSYDVKMKEKGDIPEGYSVSREKKERFSLILESASTNQTSMYLCASSFWSGGGALYSYNEQFFGPGTRLTVL.

The chain has TRBV5-1 and TRBJ2-1; D perhaps matches TRBD2 (6 bases). CDR3 length: 14 amino acids. The ends were cut back, 3 bases at V and 2 bases at J, with 9 bases in the middle. The germline V gene encodes CDR1 SGHRS and CDR2 YFSETQ. Here the CDR3 reads CASSWGETYNEQFF. The CDR3 DNA reads as TGCGCCAGCAGCTGGGGGGAAACCTACAATGAGCAGTTCTTC. Complete variable domain (other parts from reference TRBV5-1 and TRBJ2-1): KAGVTQTPRYLIKTRGQQVTLSCSPISGHRSVSWYQQTPGQGLQFLFEYFSETQRNKGNFPGRFSGRQFSNSRSEMNVSTLELGDSALYLCASSWGETYNEQFFGPGTRLTVL.

The rearrangement joins TRBV30 to TRBJ1-1, with D possibly being TRBD1 (5 bases). CDR1 is GTSNPN, CDR2 SVGIG, per germline (reference sequence). The CDR3 is made up of 13 amino acids. Trimming took 8 bases from V and 1 from J, leaving 14 bases between them. The CDR3 nucleotides are TGTGCCAGAGACCGGGGGGGGAACACTGAAGCTTTCTTT. Translating it yields CARDRGGNTEAFF.

This chain connects TRBV29-1 to TRBJ1-2, with D possibly matching TRBD1 (5 bases). The germline CDR1 and CDR2 sequences are SQVTM and ANQGSEA. The CDR3 covers 12 residues. V was clipped by 1 base and J by 8 bases, with 11 bases between them. CDR3 DNA sequence: TGCAGCGTTGAAGGGGGCGCGGTAGGCTACACCTTC. Its translation: CSVEGGAVGYTF.

The J gene is TRBJ1-3, the V gene TRBV7-3; D remains ambiguous. Deletions cut 2 bases from V and 2 bases from J, with 10 bases between. CDR1 is SGHTA, CDR2 FQGTGA, per germline. The CDR3 extends over 15 amino acids. The CDR3 is CASSLGEGTGNTIYF. Written as DNA, the CDR3 is TGTGCCAGCAGCTTAGGGGAGGGAACTGGAAACACCATATATTTT.

The rearrangement links TRBV5-1 to TRBJ1-5, with D maybe TRBD1 (6 bases). With 5 bases removed from V and 3 bases from J, the gap between germline ends came to 15 bases. This CDR3 contains 15 residues. The germline gives CDR1 SGHRS, CDR2 YFSETQ. This CDR3 is CASSPTGSFNQPQHF. CDR3 nucleotides: TGCGCCAGCAGTCCGACAGGAAGCTTCAATCAGCCCCAGCATTTT.

This clone was seen more than once but under ten times. The CDR3 sequence is CASSSEPGQGNEQYF. The CDR3, as DNA: TGTGCCAGCAGTTCGGAACCGGGACAGGGAAACGAGCAGTACTTC. The J gene is TRBJ2-7, the V gene TRBV5-4, with TRBD1 matching 9 bases. The CDR3 has 15 amino acids. Germline V CDR1 and CDR2: SGHNT, YYREEE (reference sequence). The V and J ends lost 5 bases and 5 bases, in that order; junction bases with no gene match: 11.

This clone occurred a few times. CDR3 in amino acids: CASSLKVQGPYEQYF. The CDR3 bases are TGTGCCAGCAGCTTAAAGGTGCAGGGTCCCTACGAGCAGTACTTC. The chain is built from TRBV7-2 and TRBJ2-7, with a tentative D call TRBD1 (5 bases). This CDR3 is built from 15 residues. Trimming removed 2 bases from V and 2 bases from J, with 13 bases in between. Germline CDR1 reads SGHTA; CDR2 reads FQGNSA. The whole variable domain, remainder taken from reference TRBV7-2 and TRBJ2-7, is GAGVSQSPSNKVTEKGKDVELRCDPISGHTALYWYRQSLGQGLEFLIYFQGNSAPDKSGLPSDRFSAERTGGSVSTLTIQRTQQEDSAVYLCASSLKVQGPYEQYFGPGTRLTVT.

The rearrangement joins TRBV7-6 to TRBJ2-2, with 9 bases that match TRBD1. Germline V gene lookup returns CDR1 SGHVS and CDR2 FNYEAQ. With 4 bases clipped from V and 4 bases from J, the junction kept 4 bases outside the gene matches. This CDR3 contains 15 residues. CDR3 DNA sequence: TGTGCCAGCAGCTCACAGGGGGCTTTCACCGGGGAGCTGTTTTTT. Protein: CASSSQGAFTGELFF.

The chain links TRBV28 to TRBJ1-4, with TRBD1 as a possible D gene (5 bases). Germline CDR1 reads MDHEN; CDR2 reads SYDVKM. CDR3 length: 14 amino acids. Trimming left V 5 bases short and J 7 bases short, with 14 bases between. This CDR3 reads CASSGGVLTEKLFF. CDR3 nucleotides: TGTGCCAGCAGTGGAGGGGTGTTGACTGAAAAACTGTTTTTT.

In this sample, this clone turned up many times. The genes are TRBV18 and TRBJ2-1; TRBD2 aligns across 14 bases. The germline CDR1 and CDR2 sequences are KGHSH and LQKENI. The CDR3 length is 16 residues. The ends lost 1 base at V and 7 bases at J; junction bases unmatched: 3. Here the CDR3 reads CASSPRTSGRTNEQFF. CDR3 DNA: TGTGCCAGCTCACCACGGACTAGCGGGAGGACTAATGAGCAGTTCTTC.

This clone was seen more than once but under ten times. This rearrangement joins TRBV7-2 to TRBJ2-3, with TRBD1 matching over 9 bases. V was clipped by 6 bases and J by 1 base; unmatched bases: 5. CDR3 size: 15 residues. Per germline, CDR1 SGHTA and CDR2 FQGNSA. DNA of the CDR3: TGTGCCAGCAGACAGGGGGCGCATGGCACAGATACGCAGTATTTT. Translating it yields CASRQGAHGTDTQYF.

The chain employs TRBV28 and TRBJ2-7; D might be TRBD1 (6 bases). The CDR3 extends over 16 amino acids. The V and J ends lost 1 base and 0 bases respectively, with 13 bases between them. Germline values: CDR1 MDHEN, CDR2 SYDVKM. The CDR3 coding sequence is TGTGCCAGCAGTTTATACAAAGGGACATTCTCCTACGAGCAGTACTTC. As protein: CASSLYKGTFSYEQYF. Full variable domain (outside the CDR3, taken from reference TRBV28 and TRBJ2-7): DVKVTQSSRYLVKRTGEKVFLECVQDMDHENMFWYRQDPGLGLRLIYFSYDVKMKEKGDIPEGYSVSREKKERFSLILESASTNQTSMYLCASSLYKGTFSYEQYFGPGTRLTVT.

The chain uses TRBV5-4 and TRBJ2-1; 9 positions match TRBD1. J gave up 6 bases and V 4 bases, and 2 bases lay outside the gene matches. The CDR3 is made up of 13 amino acids. In germline, CDR1 is SGHNT, CDR2 YYREEE (reference sequence). CDR3: CASSMDRGNEQFF. DNA of the CDR3: TGTGCCAGCAGCATGGACAGGGGCAATGAGCAGTTCTTC.